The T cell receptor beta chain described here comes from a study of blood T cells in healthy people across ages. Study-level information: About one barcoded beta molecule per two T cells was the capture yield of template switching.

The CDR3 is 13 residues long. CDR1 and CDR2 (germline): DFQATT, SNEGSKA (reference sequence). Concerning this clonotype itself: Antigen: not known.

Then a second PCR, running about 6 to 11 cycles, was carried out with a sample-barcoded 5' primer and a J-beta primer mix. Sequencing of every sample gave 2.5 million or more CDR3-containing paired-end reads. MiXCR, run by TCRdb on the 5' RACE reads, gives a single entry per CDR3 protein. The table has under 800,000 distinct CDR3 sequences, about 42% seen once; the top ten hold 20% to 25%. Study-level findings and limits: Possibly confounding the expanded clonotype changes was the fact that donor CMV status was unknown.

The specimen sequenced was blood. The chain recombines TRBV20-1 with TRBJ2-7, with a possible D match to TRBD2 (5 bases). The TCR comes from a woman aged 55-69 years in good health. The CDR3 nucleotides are TGCACTGCACCAGACTATCCTTCCTACGAGCAGTACTTC. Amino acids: CTAPDYPSYEQYF.